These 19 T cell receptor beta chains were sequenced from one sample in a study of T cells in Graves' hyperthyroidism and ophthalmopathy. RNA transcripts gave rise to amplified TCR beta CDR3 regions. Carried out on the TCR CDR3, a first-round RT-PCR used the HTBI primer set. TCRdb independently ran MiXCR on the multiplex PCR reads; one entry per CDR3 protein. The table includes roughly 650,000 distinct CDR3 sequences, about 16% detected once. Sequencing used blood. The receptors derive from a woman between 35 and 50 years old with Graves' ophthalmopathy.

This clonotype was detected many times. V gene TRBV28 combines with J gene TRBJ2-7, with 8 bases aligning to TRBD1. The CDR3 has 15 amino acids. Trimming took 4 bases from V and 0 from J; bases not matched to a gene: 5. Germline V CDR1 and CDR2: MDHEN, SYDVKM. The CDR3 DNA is TGTGCCAGCAGTTCCTCCGGGACAGGCTCCTACGAGCAGTACTTC. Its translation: CASSSSGTGSYEQYF.

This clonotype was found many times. CDR3 DNA sequence: TGTGCTAGTGGTTCCCTTCTATCGGGGTATCCAAACTACAATGAGCAGTTCTTC. Encoded protein: CASGSLLSGYPNYNEQFF. The rearrangement joins TRBV12-5 to TRBJ2-1, with D perhaps matching TRBD2 (5 bases). Germline V gene data show CDR1 as LGHNT and CDR2 as FRNRAP. Trimming cost V 4 bases and J 3 bases, with 22 bases left between them. The CDR3 is 18 amino acids.

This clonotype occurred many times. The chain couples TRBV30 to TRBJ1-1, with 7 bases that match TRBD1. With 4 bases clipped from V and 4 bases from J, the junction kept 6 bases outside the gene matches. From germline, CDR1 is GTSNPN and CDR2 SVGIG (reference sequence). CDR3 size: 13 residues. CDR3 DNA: TGTGCCTGGAAGCGAGACAGGGTCACTGAAGCTTTCTTT. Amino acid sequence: CAWKRDRVTEAFF.

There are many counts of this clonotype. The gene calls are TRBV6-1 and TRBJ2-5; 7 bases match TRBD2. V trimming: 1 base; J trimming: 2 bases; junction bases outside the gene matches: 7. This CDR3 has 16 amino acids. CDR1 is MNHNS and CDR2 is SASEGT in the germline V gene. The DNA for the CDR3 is TGTGCCAGCAGTGAAGAAGGACTAGACTTACAAGAGACCCAGTACTTC. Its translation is CASSEEGLDLQETQYF.

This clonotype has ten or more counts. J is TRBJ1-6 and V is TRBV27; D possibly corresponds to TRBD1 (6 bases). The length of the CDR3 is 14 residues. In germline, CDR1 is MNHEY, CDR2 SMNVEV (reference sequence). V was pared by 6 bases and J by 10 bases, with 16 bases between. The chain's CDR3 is CASSALGGLSPLHF. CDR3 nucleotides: TGTGCCAGCAGCGCCTTGGGGGGCTTATCACCCCTCCACTTT.

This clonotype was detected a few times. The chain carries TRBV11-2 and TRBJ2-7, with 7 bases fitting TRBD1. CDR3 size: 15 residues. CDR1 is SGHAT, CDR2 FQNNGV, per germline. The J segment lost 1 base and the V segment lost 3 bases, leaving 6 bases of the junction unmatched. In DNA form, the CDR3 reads TGTGCCAGCAGCTTCAACAGGGGAGCTTCCTACGAGCAGTACTTC. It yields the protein CASSFNRGASYEQYF.

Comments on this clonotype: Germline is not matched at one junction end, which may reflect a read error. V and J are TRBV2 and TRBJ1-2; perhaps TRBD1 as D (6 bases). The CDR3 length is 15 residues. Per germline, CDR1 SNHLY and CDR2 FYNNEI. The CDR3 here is CASSDIQGGLYVYTF. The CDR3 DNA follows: TGTGCCAGCAGTGATATACAGGGTGGCCTTTATGTCTACACCTTC.

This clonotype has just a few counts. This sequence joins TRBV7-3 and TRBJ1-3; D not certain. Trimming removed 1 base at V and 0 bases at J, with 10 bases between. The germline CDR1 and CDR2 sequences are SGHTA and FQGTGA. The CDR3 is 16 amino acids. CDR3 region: CASSLMVVDSGNTIYF. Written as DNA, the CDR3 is TGTGCCAGCAGCTTAATGGTTGTAGACTCTGGAAACACCATATATTTT.

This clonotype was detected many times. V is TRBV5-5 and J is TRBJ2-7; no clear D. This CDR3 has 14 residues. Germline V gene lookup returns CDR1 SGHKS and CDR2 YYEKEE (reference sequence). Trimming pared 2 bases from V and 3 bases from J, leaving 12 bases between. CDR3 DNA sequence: TGTGCCAGCAGCTTAGGTCGGATCGTCTACGAGCAGTACTTC. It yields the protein CASSLGRIVYEQYF.

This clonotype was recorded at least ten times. This chain's CDR3 is CASTPGLYYGYTF. In DNA form, the CDR3 reads TGTGCCAGCACGCCGGGACTCTACTATGGCTACACCTTC. The chain links TRBV6-1 to TRBJ1-2, with D maybe TRBD1 (5 bases). The CDR3 loop spans 13 amino acids. Trimming left V 7 bases short and J 3 bases short, with 12 bases between. Germline CDR1 is MNHNS and CDR2 is SASEGT.

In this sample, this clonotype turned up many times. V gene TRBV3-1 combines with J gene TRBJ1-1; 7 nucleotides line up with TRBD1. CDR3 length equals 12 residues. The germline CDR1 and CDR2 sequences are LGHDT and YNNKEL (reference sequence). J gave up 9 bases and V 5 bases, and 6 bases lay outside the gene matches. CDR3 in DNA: TGTGCCAGCAGCACCATACAGGGGAAAGCTTTCTTT. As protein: CASSTIQGKAFF.

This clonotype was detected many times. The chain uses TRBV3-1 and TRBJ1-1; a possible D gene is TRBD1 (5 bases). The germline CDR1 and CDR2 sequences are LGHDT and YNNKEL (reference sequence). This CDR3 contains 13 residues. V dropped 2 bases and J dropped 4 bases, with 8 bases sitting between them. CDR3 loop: CASSQMGGTEAFF. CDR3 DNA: TGTGCCAGCAGCCAAATGGGGGGCACTGAAGCTTTCTTT. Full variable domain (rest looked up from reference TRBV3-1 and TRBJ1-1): DTAVSQTPKYLVTQMGNDKSIKCEQNLGHDTMYWYKQDSKKFLKIMFSYNNKELIINETVPNRFSPKSPDKAHLNLHINSLELGDSAVYFCASSQMGGTEAFFGQGTRLTVV.

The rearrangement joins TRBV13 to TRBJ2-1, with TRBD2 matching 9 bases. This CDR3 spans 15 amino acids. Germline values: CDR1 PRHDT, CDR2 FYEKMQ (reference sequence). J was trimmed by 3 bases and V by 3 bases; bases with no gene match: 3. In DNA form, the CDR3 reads TGTGCCAGCAGCTTTGGACTAGCGCTCTACAATGAGCAGTTCTTC. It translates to CASSFGLALYNEQFF.

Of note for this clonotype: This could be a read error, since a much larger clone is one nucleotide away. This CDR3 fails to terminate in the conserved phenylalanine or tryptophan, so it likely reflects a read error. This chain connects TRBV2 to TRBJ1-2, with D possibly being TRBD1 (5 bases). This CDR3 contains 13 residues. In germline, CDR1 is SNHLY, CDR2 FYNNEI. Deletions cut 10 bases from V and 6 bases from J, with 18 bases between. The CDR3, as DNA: TGTGCCACGACAGAAGGGTTTTTGGATGGCTACACCGTC. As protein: CATTEGFLDGYTV.

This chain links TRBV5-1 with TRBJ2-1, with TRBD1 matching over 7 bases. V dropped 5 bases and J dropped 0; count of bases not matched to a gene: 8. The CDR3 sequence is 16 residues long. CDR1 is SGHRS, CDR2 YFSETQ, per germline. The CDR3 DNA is TGCGCCAGCAGTGTCGAGGGGGCGTTCTCCTACAATGAGCAGTTCTTC. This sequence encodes CASSVEGAFSYNEQFF.

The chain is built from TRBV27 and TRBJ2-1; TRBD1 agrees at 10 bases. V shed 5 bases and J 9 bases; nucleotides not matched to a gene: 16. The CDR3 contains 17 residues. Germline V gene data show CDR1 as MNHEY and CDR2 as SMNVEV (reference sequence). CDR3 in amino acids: CASSDRPRQGAQVEQFF. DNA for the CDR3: TGTGCCAGCAGTGACCGACCCCGACAGGGGGCTCAAGTTGAGCAGTTCTTC.

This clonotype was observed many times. In DNA form, the CDR3 reads TGTGCCAGCAGTTTAGCGCTTAGCGGGGGGGTCGGGGAGACCCAGTACTTC. It translates to CASSLALSGGVGETQYF. The V call is TRBV12-3 or TRBV12-4, the J call TRBJ2-5; TRBD2 aligns across 11 bases. Germline trimming cut 0 bases from V and 5 bases from J; bases unmatched to any gene: 8. CDR3 length: 17 amino acids.

The CDR3 here is CASSPRPTGFQPQHF. DNA for the CDR3: TGTGCCAGCAGTCCCCGGCCCACAGGGTTTCAGCCCCAGCATTTT. The chain combines TRBV27 with TRBJ1-5; D possibly corresponds to TRBD1 (6 bases). This CDR3 spans 15 amino acids. The V gene lost 5 bases and the J gene lost 6 bases, with 17 bases spanning the gap. Germline V gives CDR1 MNHEY, CDR2 SMNVEV (reference sequence).

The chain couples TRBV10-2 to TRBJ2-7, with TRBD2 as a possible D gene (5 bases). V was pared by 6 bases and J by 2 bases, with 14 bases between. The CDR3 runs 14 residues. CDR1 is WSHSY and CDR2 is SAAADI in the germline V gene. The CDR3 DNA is TGCGCCAGCAGCCCCGGGATGCGAGCCTACGAGCAGTACTTC. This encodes CASSPGMRAYEQYF.